The rows below give T cell receptor beta chains drawn from one sample of a study of shared clonotypes between healthy human individuals. Only in-frame clones appear in the TCRdb table, and some are missing; sequencing was by immunoSEQ multiplex PCR. The sample has 800,000 or so clones, 96% seen once. Sequencing was done on a sample of naive CD8+ T cells sorted from blood. All receptors come from a young man in good health. Each CDR3 is given with its conserved first and last residue. The D gene is left open where the match is weak. Rows may omit the clone size; those that give it use once, few, many or a size class.

j_gene	d_gene	abundance	v_gene	CDR3aa	CDR3nt
TRBJ2-1	-	-	TRBV7-6	CASSRPVAAAYNEQFF	TGTGCCAGCAGCCGACCTGTGGCGGCGGCCTACAATGAGCAGTTCTTC
TRBJ2-7	TRBD2	-	TRBV7-9	CASSSPSGSHEQYF	TGTGCCAGCAGCTCCCCTAGCGGGAGTCACGAGCAGTACTTC
TRBJ2-1	-	-	TRBV7-8	CASSLVDPSNEQFF	TGTGCCAGCAGCTTAGTGGACCCCTCCAATGAGCAGTTCTTC
TRBJ2-1	TRBD2	few	TRBV4-3	CASSQEGLAGVNEQFF	TGCGCCAGCAGCCAAGAGGGACTAGCCGGAGTCAATGAGCAGTTCTTC
TRBJ2-7	-	-	TRBV9	CASSPSGSHEQYF	TGTGCCAGCAGCCCAAGTGGGAGCCACGAGCAGTACTTC
TRBJ1-5	-	-	TRBV21-1	CASSKERRGRQPQHF	TGTGCCAGCAGCAAAGAAAGGAGGGGGCGTCAGCCCCAGCATTTT
TRBJ2-3	-	once	TRBV9	CASSPLRSSTDTQYF	TGTGCCAGCAGTCCCCTGCGGTCTAGCACAGATACGCAGTATTTT
TRBJ2-7	-	-	TRBV29-1	CSVGSAGPYEQYF	TGCAGCGTTGGATCCGCGGGACCCTACGAGCAGTACTTC
TRBJ1-2	TRBD1	-	TRBV29-1	CSVNRDSNYGYTF	TGCAGCGTCAACCGGGACAGTAACTATGGCTACACCTTC
TRBJ2-1	TRBD2	-	TRBV4-1	CASSPGTSGYNEQFF	TGCGCCAGCAGCCCCGGGACTAGCGGATACAATGAGCAGTTCTTC
TRBJ2-7	-	-	TRBV7-9	CASSPSLRLNEQYF	TGTGCCAGCAGCCCCTCCCTTAGGCTGAACGAGCAGTACTTC
TRBJ1-5	-	-	TRBV28	CASSLWVGNQPQHF	TGTGCCAGCAGTTTGTGGGTTGGCAATCAGCCCCAGCATTTT
TRBJ2-7	-	-	TRBV25-1	CASSGHGKVRGSEQYF	TGTGCCAGCAGTGGACATGGGAAGGTCCGGGGATCCGAGCAGTACTTC
TRBJ2-1	TRBD2	-	TRBV18	CASSPPGLQSYNEQFF	TGTGCCAGCTCACCACCGGGACTACAATCCTACAATGAGCAGTTCTTC
TRBJ1-1	TRBD1	-	TRBV28	CACTPGQGTEAFF	TGTGCCTGTACCCCGGGACAGGGGACTGAAGCTTTCTTT
TRBJ2-1	TRBD2	-	TRBV28	CASSPRGRVRNEQFF	TGTGCCAGCAGTCCTCGAGGGAGGGTGAGGAATGAGCAGTTCTTC
TRBJ1-2	-	-	TRBV14	CASSGAAYGYTF	TGTGCCAGCAGCGGGGCCGCCTATGGCTACACCTTC
TRBJ2-7	TRBD2	-	TRBV29-1	CSISGGSSYEQYF	TGCAGCATCAGCGGGGGTAGCTCCTACGAGCAGTACTTC
TRBJ2-7	-	few	TRBV7-9	CASSLAGVHYEQYF	TGTGCCAGCAGCTTAGCGGGGGTGCACTACGAGCAGTACTTC
TRBJ2-7	TRBD1	-	TRBV9	CASSVAGQGIGEQYF	TGTGCCAGCAGCGTAGCAGGACAGGGGATTGGGGAGCAGTACTTC
TRBJ2-2	-	-	TRBV9	CASSATKPGGELFF	TGTGCCAGCAGCGCGACAAAGCCGGGCGGGGAGCTGTTTTTT
TRBJ1-1	-	-	TRBV27	CASSLDAGFGTEAFF	TGTGCCAGCAGTTTAGATGCAGGGTTTGGAACTGAAGCTTTCTTT
TRBJ2-5	-	-	TRBV18	CASRTGNQETQYF	TGTGCCAGCCGTACAGGGAACCAAGAGACCCAGTACTTC
TRBJ1-3	-	-	TRBV6-1	CASSPLIGNTIYF	TGTGCCAGCAGTCCGCTCATTGGAAACACCATATATTTT
TRBJ2-2	TRBD2	-	TRBV27	CASRDGGSPNTGELFF	TGTGCCAGCAGAGATGGCGGGAGCCCGAACACCGGGGAGCTGTTTTTT
TRBJ2-1	TRBD2	-	TRBV7-9	CASSLSGRSSYNEQFF	TGTGCCAGCAGCTTGAGCGGGAGGTCCTCCTACAATGAGCAGTTCTTC
TRBJ2-1	TRBD2	once	TRBV2	CASSGLAGRNEQFF	TGTGCCAGCAGTGGTCTAGCGGGCCGTAATGAGCAGTTCTTC
TRBJ2-1	-	-	TRBV27	CASSWSELRDNEQFF	TGTGCCAGCAGTTGGAGCGAACTAAGGGACAATGAGCAGTTCTTC
TRBJ2-2	-	once	TRBV29-1	CSVYRQNTGELFF	TGCAGCGTTTACCGGCAGAACACCGGGGAGCTGTTTTTT
TRBJ2-2	-	-	TRBV7-9	CASSPVGELFF	TGTGCCAGCAGCCCCGTGGGGGAGCTGTTTTTT
TRBJ2-7	TRBD2	once	TRBV7-8	CASSSRTSGTYEQYF	TGTGCCAGCAGCTCAAGGACTAGCGGAACCTACGAGCAGTACTTC
TRBJ2-3	-	-	TRBV7-9	CASSLRGSTDTQYF	TGTGCCAGCAGCTTGAGGGGAAGCACAGATACGCAGTATTTT
TRBJ1-2	-	-	TRBV27	CASSFPGEVGYTF	TGTGCCAGCAGTTTCCCGGGTGAAGTTGGCTACACCTTC
TRBJ2-3	TRBD2	-	TRBV6-5	CASSHSAGVGDTQYF	TGTGCCAGCAGTCATTCAGCGGGAGTAGGTGATACGCAGTATTTT
TRBJ2-7	-	-	TRBV6-1	CASSEGPTSYEQYF	TGTGCCAGCAGTGAGGGACCGACGTCCTACGAGCAGTACTTC
TRBJ2-3	-	once	TRBV7-9	CASSGILGGEGDTQYF	TGTGCCAGCAGCGGCATTCTTGGAGGTGAGGGAGATACGCAGTATTTT
TRBJ2-7	-	-	TRBV7-9	CASSYSGNPTYEQYF	TGTGCCAGCAGCTACTCCGGTAACCCGACCTACGAGCAGTACTTC
TRBJ2-2	-	-	TRBV5-5	CASSGNRLGDTGELFF	TGTGCCAGCAGCGGGAACCGTCTCGGGGACACCGGGGAGCTGTTTTTT
TRBJ2-1	-	once	TRBV7-3	CASSFSGEHEQFF	TGTGCCAGCAGCTTCTCAGGGGAACATGAGCAGTTCTTC
TRBJ2-3	TRBD2	-	TRBV5-4	CASSSLYGLAGDTQYF	TGTGCCAGCAGCTCCCTTTATGGACTAGCGGGCGATACGCAGTATTTT
TRBJ2-7	TRBD2	-	TRBV7-9	CASSLPVAGGLYEQYF	TGTGCCAGCAGCTTACCTGTAGCGGGAGGGCTATACGAGCAGTACTTC
TRBJ2-7	TRBD2	-	TRBV5-1	CASSLASTSGRYEQYF	TGCGCCAGCAGCTTGGCCAGTACTAGCGGGAGGTACGAGCAGTACTTC
TRBJ2-3	TRBD2	-	TRBV6-5	CASSPNLLAGVHF	TGTGCCAGCAGTCCAAATCTACTAGCGGGAGTGCATTTT
TRBJ1-1	TRBD1	-	TRBV5-1	CASSMDRATIEAFF	TGCGCCAGCAGTATGGACAGGGCGACAATTGAAGCTTTCTTT
TRBJ1-1	-	-	TRBV19	CASNMGGPEAFF	TGTGCCAGTAACATGGGGGGCCCTGAAGCTTTCTTT
TRBJ1-4	-	-	TRBV28	CASKGTGSTNEKLFF	TGTGCCAGCAAAGGGACGGGGTCGACTAATGAAAAACTGTTTTTT